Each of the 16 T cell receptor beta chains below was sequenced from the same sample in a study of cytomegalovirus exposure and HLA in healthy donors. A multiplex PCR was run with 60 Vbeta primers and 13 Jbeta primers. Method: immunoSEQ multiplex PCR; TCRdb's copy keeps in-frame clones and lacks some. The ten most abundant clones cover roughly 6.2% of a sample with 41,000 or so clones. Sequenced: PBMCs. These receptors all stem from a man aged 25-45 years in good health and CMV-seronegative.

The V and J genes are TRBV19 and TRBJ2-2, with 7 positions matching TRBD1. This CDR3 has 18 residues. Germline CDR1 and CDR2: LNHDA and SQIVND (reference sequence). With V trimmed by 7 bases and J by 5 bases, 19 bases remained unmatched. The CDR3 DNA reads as TGTGCCAGTAAAGCCGGACAAGGGGGCAACTTGGGGACCGGGGAGCTGTTTTTT. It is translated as CASKAGQGGNLGTGELFF.

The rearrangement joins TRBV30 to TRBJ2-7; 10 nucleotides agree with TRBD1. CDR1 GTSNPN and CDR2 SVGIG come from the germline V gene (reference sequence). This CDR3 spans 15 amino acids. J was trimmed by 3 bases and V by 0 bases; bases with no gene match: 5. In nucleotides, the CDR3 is TGTGCCTGGAGTGTACTAAGGGACAGGGGCTACGAGCAGTACTTC. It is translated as CAWSVLRDRGYEQYF. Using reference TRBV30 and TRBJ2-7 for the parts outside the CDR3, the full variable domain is SQTIHQWPATLVQPVGSPLSLECTVEGTSNPNLYWYRQAAGRGLQLLFYSVGIGQISSEVPQNLSASRPQDRQFILSSKKLLLSDSGFYLCAWSVLRDRGYEQYFGPGTRLTVT.

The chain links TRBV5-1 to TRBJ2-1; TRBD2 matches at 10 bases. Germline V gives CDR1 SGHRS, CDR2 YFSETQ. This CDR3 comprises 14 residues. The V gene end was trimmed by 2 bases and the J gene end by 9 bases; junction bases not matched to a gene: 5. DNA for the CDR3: TGCGCCAGCAGCTTCAGCGGGAGGGCCACTGAGCAGTTCTTC. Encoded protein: CASSFSGRATEQFF. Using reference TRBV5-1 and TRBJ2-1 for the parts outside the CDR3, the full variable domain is KAGVTQTPRYLIKTRGQQVTLSCSPISGHRSVSWYQQTPGQGLQFLFEYFSETQRNKGNFPGRFSGRQFSNSRSEMNVSTLELGDSALYLCASSFSGRATEQFFGPGTRLTVL.

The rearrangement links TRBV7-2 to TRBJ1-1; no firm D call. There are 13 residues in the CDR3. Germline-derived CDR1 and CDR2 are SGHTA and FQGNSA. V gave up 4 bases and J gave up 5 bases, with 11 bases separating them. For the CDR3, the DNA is TGTGCCAGCAGCTCTCCTATCGGGACTGAAGCTTTCTTT. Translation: CASSSPIGTEAFF.

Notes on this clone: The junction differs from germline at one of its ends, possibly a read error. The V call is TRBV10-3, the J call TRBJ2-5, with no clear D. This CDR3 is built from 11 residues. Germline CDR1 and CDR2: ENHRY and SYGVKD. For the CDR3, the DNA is TGTGCCATCAGTGAGAAAGAGAACCAGTACTTC. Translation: CAISEKENQYF.

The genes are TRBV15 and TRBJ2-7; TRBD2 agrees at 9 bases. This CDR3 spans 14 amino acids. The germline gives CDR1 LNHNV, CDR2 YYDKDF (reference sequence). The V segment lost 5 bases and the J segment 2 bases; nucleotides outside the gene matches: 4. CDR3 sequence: CATSHAGGTYEQYF. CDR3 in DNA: TGTGCCACCAGCCACGCGGGAGGGACCTACGAGCAGTACTTC.

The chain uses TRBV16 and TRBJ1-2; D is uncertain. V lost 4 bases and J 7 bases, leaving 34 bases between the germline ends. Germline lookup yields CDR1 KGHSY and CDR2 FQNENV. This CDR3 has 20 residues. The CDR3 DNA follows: TGTGCCAGCAGCCCCCTTCAAAACCCCCCCGGCAGAATGGAGCTGGGTGGCTACACCTTC. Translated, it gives CASSPLQNPPGRMELGGYTF.

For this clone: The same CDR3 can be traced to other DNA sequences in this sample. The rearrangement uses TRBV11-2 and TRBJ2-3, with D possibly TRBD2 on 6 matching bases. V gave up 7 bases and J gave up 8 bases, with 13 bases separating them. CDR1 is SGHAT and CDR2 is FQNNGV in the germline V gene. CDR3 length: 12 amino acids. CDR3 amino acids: CASTSSGGTQYF. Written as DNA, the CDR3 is TGTGCCAGCACCTCATCCGGGGGTACGCAGTATTTT.

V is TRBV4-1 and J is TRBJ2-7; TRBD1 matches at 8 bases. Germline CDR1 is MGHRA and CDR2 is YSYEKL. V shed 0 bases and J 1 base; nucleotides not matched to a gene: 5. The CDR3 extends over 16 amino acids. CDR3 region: CASSQDWTGSSYEQYF. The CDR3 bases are TGCGCCAGCAGCCAAGATTGGACAGGGTCTTCCTACGAGCAGTACTTC.

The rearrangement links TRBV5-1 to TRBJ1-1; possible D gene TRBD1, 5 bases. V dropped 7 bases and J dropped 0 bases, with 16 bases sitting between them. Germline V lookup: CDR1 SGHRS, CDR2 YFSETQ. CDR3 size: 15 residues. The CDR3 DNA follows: TGCGCCAGCCTAGAGGGAGGGACCATGAACACTGAAGCTTTCTTT. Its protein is CASLEGGTMNTEAFF.

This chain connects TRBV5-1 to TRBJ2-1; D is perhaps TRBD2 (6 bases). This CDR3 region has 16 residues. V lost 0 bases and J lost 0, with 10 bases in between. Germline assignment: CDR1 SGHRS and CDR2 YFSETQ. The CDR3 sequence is CASSLGGGNSYNEQFF. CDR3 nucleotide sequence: TGCGCCAGCAGCTTGGGTGGCGGGAACTCCTACAATGAGCAGTTCTTC. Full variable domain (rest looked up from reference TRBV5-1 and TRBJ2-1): KAGVTQTPRYLIKTRGQQVTLSCSPISGHRSVSWYQQTPGQGLQFLFEYFSETQRNKGNFPGRFSGRQFSNSRSEMNVSTLELGDSALYLCASSLGGGNSYNEQFFGPGTRLTVL.

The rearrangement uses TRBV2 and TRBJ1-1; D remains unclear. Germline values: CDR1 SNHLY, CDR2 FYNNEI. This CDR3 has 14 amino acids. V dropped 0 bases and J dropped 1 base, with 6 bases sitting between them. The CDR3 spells CASSEALGNTEAFF. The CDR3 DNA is TGTGCCAGCAGTGAAGCGCTCGGGAACACTGAAGCTTTCTTT.

The DNA for the CDR3 is TGTGCCAGCAGCGATTCCGGGACTAGCTTTGAGGAGACCCAGTACTTC. Amino acids: CASSDSGTSFEETQYF. The chain combines TRBV9 with TRBJ2-5, with 9 nucleotides matching TRBD2. Germline CDR1 is SGDLS and CDR2 is YYNGEE. Trimming removed 3 bases from V and 5 bases from J; junction bases left unmatched: 11. The CDR3 loop spans 16 amino acids.

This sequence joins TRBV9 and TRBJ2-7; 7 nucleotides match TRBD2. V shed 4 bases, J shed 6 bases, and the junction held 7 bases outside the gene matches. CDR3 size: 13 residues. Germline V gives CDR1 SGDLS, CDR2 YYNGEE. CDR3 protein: CASSPGTTGEQYF. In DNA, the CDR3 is TGTGCCAGCAGCCCCGGGACTACTGGCGAGCAGTACTTC.

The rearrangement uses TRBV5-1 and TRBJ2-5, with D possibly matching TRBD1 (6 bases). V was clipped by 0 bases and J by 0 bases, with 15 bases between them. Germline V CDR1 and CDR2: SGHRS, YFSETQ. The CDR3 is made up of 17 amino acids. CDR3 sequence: CASSLAEAGVYQETQYF. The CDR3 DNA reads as TGCGCCAGCAGCTTGGCCGAGGCAGGGGTTTACCAAGAGACCCAGTACTTC.

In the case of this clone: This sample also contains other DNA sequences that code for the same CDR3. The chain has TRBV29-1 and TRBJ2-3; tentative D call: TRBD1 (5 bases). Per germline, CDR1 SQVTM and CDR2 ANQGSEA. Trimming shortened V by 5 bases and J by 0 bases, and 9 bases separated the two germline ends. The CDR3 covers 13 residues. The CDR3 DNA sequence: TGCAGCGTTAGGGGCAGAAGCACAGATACGCAGTATTTT. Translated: CSVRGRSTDTQYF.